This is a list of T cell receptor beta chains from one sample in a study of T cells in Graves' hyperthyroidism and ophthalmopathy. TCRdb itself ran the multiplex PCR reads through MiXCR, one entry per CDR3 protein. The table lists hundreds of thousands of distinct CDR3 sequences, over 35% of them singletons. Sequences were obtained from blood. Source of these receptors: a man younger than 35 with Graves' hyperthyroidism. Each CDR3 is given with its conserved first and last residue. D genes are given only for firm matches.

TRBJ2-5 | TRBV7-2 | NA | CASSLGSPGSQETQYF
TRBJ1-1 | TRBV7-9 | TRBD1 | CASSLTGEGLNTEAFF
TRBJ1-1 | TRBV25-1 | NA | CASRLMNTEAFF
TRBJ2-7 | TRBV7-7 | NA | CASSLEEGPYEQYF
TRBJ2-5 | TRBV29-1 | TRBD1 | CSVEFRDSGETQYF
TRBJ1-2 | TRBV5-1 | TRBD1 | CASTPGGLYGYTF
TRBJ2-7 | TRBV4-1 | NA | CASSQEGPGYYEQYF
TRBJ1-1 | TRBV10-3 | NA | CAIRGATEAFF
TRBJ2-7 | TRBV2 | NA | CALRGYEQYF
TRBJ1-4 | TRBV19 | NA | CASSSEGAEKLFF
TRBJ1-1 | TRBV5-4 | TRBD1 | CASSLEGQGLTEAFF
TRBJ2-5 | TRBV6-2/TRBV6-3 | NA | CASTRTRETQYF
NA | TRBV15 | NA | CATSGSGNEQFF
TRBJ1-2 | TRBV29-1 | NA | CSVRIEGTDYGYTF
TRBJ1-6 | TRBV5-6 | NA | CASSLAGASNSPLHF
TRBJ1-2 | TRBV4-3 | NA | CASSRDQTGYTF
TRBJ1-4 | TRBV29-1 | NA | CSVETDEKLFF
TRBJ1-2 | TRBV6-6 | NA | CASSYSSPGHGYTF
TRBJ1-6 | TRBV13 | NA | CASSLGGADSPLHF
TRBJ1-6 | TRBV2 | NA | CASGRPNSPLHF
TRBJ2-7 | TRBV12-3/TRBV12-4 | TRBD1 | CASSLSGGVDEQYF
TRBJ2-1 | TRBV10-3 | NA | CAISYPQGEQFF
TRBJ2-7 | TRBV2 | TRBD1 | CASRDWGQGTYEQYF
TRBJ1-4 | TRBV9 | NA | CASSVEGRIGEKLFF
TRBJ2-2 | TRBV7-6 | NA | CASSPNGGLFF
TRBJ1-1 | TRBV15 | NA | CATSRERANTEAFF
TRBJ1-3 | TRBV12-3/TRBV12-4 | TRBD1 | CASTLDRVPGDTIYF
TRBJ2-2 | TRBV6-6 | NA | CASSSEGAANTGELFF
TRBJ1-1 | TRBV25-1 | NA | CASLVPPAFF
TRBJ1-2 | TRBV19 | NA | CASSMRGENYGYTF
TRBJ1-1 | TRBV25-1 | NA | CASVLDNHEAFF
TRBJ1-1 | TRBV6-4 | NA | CASSEGGAGTEAFF
TRBJ1-5 | TRBV7-2 | NA | CASSQGAGSSNQPQHF
TRBJ1-2 | TRBV10-2 | NA | CASSLGGLDGYAF
TRBJ1-5 | TRBV19 | TRBD1 | CASSPQGAWGQPQHF
TRBJ2-7 | TRBV29-1 | NA | CSFSSHEQYF
TRBJ1-6 | TRBV19 | TRBD1 | CASSSPNRGRGNSPLHF
TRBJ2-7 | TRBV2 | NA | CATAGINRYEQYF
TRBJ1-1 | TRBV5-1 | NA | CASSLGEGALSGTEAFF
TRBJ2-5 | TRBV7-9 | TRBD2 | CASSPGLAGKQGTQYF
TRBJ1-5 | TRBV20-1 | TRBD1 | CSAITPGGQPQHF